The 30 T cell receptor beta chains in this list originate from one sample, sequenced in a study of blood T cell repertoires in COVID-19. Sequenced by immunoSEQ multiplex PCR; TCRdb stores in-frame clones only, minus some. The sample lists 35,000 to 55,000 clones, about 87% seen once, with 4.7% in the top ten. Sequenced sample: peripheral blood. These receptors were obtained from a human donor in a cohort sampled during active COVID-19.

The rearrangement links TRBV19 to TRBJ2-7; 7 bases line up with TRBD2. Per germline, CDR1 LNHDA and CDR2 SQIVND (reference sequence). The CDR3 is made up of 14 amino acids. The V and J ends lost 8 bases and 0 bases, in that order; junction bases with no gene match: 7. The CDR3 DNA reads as TGTGCCAGTGGGGAGGGGCAGAGCTCCTACGAGCAGTACTTC. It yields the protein CASGEGQSSYEQYF. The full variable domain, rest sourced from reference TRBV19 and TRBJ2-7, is DGGITQSPKYLFRKEGQNVTLSCEQNLNHDAMYWYRQDPGQGLRLIYYSQIVNDFQKGDIAEGYSVSREKKESFPLTVTSAQKNPTAFYLCASGEGQSSYEQYFGPGTRLTVT.

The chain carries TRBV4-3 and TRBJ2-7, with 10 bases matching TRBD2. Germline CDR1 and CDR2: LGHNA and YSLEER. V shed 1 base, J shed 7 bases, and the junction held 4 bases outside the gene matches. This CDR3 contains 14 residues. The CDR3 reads CASSQGLAGEEQYF. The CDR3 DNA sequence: TGCGCCAGCAGCCAAGGGCTAGCGGGAGAGGAGCAGTACTTC.

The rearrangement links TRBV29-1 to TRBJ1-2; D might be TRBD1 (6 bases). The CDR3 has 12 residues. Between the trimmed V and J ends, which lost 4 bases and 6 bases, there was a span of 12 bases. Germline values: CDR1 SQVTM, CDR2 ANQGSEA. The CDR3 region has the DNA TGCAGCGTTGTTTGGCAGGGGCATGGCTACACCTTC. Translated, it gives CSVVWQGHGYTF.

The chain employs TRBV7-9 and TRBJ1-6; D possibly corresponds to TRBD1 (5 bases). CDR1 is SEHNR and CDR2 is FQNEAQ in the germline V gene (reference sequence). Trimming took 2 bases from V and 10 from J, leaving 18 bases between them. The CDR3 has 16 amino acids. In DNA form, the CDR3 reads TGTGCCAGCAGCTTATCAGCCGCAGGGCACGGCTCACCCCTCCACTTT. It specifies CASSLSAAGHGSPLHF.

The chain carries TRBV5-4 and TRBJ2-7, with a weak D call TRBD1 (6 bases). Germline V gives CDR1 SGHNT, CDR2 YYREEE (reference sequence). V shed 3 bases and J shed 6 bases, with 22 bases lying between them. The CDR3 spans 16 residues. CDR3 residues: CASSSMNQGNWGEQYF. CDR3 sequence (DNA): TGTGCCAGCAGCTCAATGAACCAGGGGAATTGGGGCGAGCAGTACTTC.

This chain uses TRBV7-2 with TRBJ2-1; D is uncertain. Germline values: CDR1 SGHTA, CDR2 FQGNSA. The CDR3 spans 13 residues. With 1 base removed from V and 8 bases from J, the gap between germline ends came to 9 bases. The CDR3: CASSLGPHDEQFF. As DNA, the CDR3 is TGTGCCAGCAGCTTAGGGCCACACGATGAGCAGTTCTTC. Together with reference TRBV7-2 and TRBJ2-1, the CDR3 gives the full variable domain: GAGVSQSPSNKVTEKGKDVELRCDPISGHTALYWYRQSLGQGLEFLIYFQGNSAPDKSGLPSDRFSAERTGGSVSTLTIQRTQQEDSAVYLCASSLGPHDEQFFGPGTRLTVL.

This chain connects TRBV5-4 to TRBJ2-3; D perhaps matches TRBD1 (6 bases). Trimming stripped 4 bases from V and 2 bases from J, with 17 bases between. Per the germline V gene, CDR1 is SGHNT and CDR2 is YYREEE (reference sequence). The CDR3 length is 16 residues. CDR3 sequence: CASSPDAGQNTDTQYF. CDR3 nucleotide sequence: TGTGCCAGCAGCCCAGACGCAGGACAGAACACAGATACGCAGTATTTT.

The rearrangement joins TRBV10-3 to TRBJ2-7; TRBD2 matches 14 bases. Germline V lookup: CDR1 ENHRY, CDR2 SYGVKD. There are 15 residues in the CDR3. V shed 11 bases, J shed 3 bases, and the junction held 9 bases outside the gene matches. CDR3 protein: CAASGTSGRNYEQYF. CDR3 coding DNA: TGTGCCGCGTCCGGGACTAGCGGGAGAAACTACGAGCAGTACTTC.

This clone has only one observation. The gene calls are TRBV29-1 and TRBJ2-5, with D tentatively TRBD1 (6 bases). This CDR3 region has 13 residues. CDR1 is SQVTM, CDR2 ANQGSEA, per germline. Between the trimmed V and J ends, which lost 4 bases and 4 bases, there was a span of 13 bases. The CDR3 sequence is CSVGTGIGETQYF. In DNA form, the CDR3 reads TGCAGCGTTGGCACAGGGATCGGAGAGACCCAGTACTTC.

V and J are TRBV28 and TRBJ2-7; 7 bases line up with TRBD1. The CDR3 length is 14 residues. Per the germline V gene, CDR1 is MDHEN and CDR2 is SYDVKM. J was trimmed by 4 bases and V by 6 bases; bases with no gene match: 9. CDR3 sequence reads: CASSQGQAFYEQYF. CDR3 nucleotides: TGTGCCAGCAGCCAAGGACAGGCTTTTTACGAGCAGTACTTC.

The CDR3 sequence: CASRLTSGNTDTQYF. The DNA of the CDR3 is TGTGCCAGCAGGTTGACTAGCGGAAACACAGATACGCAGTATTTT. The chain employs TRBV5-4 and TRBJ2-3; TRBD2 matches 9 bases. The CDR3 loop spans 15 amino acids. With 5 bases clipped from V and 2 bases from J, the junction kept 6 bases outside the gene matches. Germline V gives CDR1 SGHNT, CDR2 YYREEE (reference sequence). The complete variable domain, with remaining parts taken from reference TRBV5-4 and TRBJ2-3, reads ETGVTQSPTHLIKTRGQQVTLRCSSQSGHNTVSWYQQALGQGPQFIFQYYREEENGRGNFPPRFSGLQFPNYSSELNVNALELDDSALYLCASRLTSGNTDTQYFGPGTRLTVL.

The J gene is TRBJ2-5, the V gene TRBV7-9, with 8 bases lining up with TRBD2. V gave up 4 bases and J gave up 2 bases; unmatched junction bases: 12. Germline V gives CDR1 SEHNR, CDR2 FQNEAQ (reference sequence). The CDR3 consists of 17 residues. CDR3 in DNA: TGTGCCAGCAGCTCCCGCGGGAGGCTAATAATTCAAGAGACCCAGTACTTC. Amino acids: CASSSRGRLIIQETQYF.

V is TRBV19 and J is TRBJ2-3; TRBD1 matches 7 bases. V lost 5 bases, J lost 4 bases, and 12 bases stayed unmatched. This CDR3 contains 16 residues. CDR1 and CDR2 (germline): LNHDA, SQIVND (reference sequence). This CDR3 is CASSPLGQGVADTQYF. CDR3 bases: TGTGCCAGTAGTCCACTTGGGCAGGGGGTTGCAGATACGCAGTATTTT. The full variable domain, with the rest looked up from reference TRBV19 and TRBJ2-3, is DGGITQSPKYLFRKEGQNVTLSCEQNLNHDAMYWYRQDPGQGLRLIYYSQIVNDFQKGDIAEGYSVSREKKESFPLTVTSAQKNPTAFYLCASSPLGQGVADTQYFGPGTRLTVL.

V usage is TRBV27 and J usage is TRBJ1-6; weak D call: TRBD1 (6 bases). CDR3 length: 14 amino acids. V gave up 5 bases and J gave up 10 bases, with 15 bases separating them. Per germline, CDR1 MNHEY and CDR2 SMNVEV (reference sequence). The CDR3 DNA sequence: TGTGCCAGCAGTCTCTGGACAGCCAGATCACCCCTCCACTTT. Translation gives CASSLWTARSPLHF.

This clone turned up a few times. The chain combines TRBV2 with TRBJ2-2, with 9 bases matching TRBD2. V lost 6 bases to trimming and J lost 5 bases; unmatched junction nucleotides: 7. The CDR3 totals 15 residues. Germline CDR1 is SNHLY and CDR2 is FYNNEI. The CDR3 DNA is TGTGCCAGCAGAGAACTAGCGGGCCTGACCGGGGAGCTGTTTTTT. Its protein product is CASRELAGLTGELFF.

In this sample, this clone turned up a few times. The CDR3 spells CASSEWGINEQFF. The CDR3 DNA reads TGTGCCAGCAGTGAATGGGGCATCAATGAGCAGTTCTTC. The chain combines TRBV25-1 with TRBJ2-1; weak D call: TRBD1 (5 bases). Germline CDR1 MGHDK, CDR2 SYGVNS. The CDR3 loop spans 13 amino acids. Deletions cut 1 base from V and 6 bases from J, with 7 bases between. The variable domain in full, with the rest retrieved from reference TRBV25-1 and TRBJ2-1, is EADIYQTPRYLVIGTGKKITLECSQTMGHDKMYWYQQDPGMELHLIHYSYGVNSTEKGDLSSESTVSRIRTEHFPLTLESARPSHTSQYLCASSEWGINEQFFGPGTRLTVL.

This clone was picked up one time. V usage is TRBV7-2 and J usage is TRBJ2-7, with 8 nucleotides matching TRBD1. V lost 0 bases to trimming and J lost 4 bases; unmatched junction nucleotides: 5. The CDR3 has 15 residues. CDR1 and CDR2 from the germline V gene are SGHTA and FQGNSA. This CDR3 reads CASSLAQGAGYEQYF. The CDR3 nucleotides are TGTGCCAGCAGCTTAGCGCAGGGGGCGGGATACGAGCAGTACTTC.

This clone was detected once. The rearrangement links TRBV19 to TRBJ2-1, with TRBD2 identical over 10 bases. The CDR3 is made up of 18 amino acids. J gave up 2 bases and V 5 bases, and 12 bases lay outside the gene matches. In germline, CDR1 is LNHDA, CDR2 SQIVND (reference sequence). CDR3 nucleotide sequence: TGTGCCAGTAGTTTCTCGGAACCTAGCGGGAGCGCCTACAATGAGCAGTTCTTC. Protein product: CASSFSEPSGSAYNEQFF. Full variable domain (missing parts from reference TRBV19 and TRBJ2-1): DGGITQSPKYLFRKEGQNVTLSCEQNLNHDAMYWYRQDPGQGLRLIYYSQIVNDFQKGDIAEGYSVSREKKESFPLTVTSAQKNPTAFYLCASSFSEPSGSAYNEQFFGPGTRLTVL.

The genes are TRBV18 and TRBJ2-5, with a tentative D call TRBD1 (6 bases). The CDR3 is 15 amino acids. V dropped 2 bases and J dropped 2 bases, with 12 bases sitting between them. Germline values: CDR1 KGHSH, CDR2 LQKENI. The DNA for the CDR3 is TGTGCCAGCTCACCATCGCAGGGGTTACAAGAGACCCAGTACTTC. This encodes CASSPSQGLQETQYF.

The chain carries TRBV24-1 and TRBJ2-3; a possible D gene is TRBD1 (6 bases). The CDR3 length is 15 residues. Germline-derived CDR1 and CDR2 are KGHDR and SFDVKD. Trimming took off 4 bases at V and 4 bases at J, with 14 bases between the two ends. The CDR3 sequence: CATSDLQGSADTQYF. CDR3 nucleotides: TGTGCCACCAGTGACTTGCAGGGGTCGGCAGATACGCAGTATTTT.

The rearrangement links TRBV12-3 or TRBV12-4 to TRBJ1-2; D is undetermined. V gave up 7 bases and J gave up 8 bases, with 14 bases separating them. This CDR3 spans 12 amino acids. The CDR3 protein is CASNGPQGGYTF. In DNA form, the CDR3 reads TGTGCCAGCAATGGGCCTCAAGGCGGCTACACCTTC.

The DNA for the CDR3 is TGTGCCAGCAGCAAGAGGGCTAGCGGGGGCCTACGGAGTGAGCAGTTCTTC. This translates into CASSKRASGGLRSEQFF. V and J are TRBV7-9 and TRBJ2-1; 10 nucleotides match TRBD2. There are 17 residues in the CDR3. Germline-derived CDR1 and CDR2 are SEHNR and FQNEAQ (reference sequence). J gave up 9 bases and V 5 bases, and 16 bases lay outside the gene matches.

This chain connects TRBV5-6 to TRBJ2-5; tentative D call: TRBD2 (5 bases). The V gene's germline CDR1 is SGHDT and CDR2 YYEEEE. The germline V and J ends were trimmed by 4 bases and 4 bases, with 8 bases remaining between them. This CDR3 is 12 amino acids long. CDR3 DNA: TGTGCCAGCAGCAGAGGGCTAGAGACCCAGTACTTC. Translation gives CASSRGLETQYF.

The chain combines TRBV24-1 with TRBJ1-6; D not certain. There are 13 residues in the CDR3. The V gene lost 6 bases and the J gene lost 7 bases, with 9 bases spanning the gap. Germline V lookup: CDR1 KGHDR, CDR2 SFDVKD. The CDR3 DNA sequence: TGTGCCACCAGTCAAGGCGGGAATTCACCCCTCCACTTT. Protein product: CATSQGGNSPLHF.

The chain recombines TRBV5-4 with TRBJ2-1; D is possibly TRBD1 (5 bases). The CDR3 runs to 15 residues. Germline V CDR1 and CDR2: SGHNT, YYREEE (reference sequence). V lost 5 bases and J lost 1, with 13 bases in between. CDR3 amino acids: CASSPGQQSYNEQFF. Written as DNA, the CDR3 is TGTGCCAGCAGTCCCGGACAACAGTCCTACAATGAGCAGTTCTTC.

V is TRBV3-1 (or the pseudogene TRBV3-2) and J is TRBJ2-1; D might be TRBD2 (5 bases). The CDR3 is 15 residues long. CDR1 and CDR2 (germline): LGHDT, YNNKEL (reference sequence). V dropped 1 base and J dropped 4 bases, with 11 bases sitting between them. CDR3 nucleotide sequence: TGTGCCAGCAGCCAAGCATCCCTAGCTTACAATGAGCAGTTCTTC. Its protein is CASSQASLAYNEQFF.

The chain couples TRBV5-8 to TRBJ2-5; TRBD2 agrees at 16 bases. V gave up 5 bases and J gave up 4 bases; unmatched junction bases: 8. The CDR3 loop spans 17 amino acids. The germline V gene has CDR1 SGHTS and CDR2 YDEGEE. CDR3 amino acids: CASSLGTSGRARETQYF. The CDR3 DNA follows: TGTGCCAGCAGTCTGGGGACTAGCGGGAGGGCACGAGAGACCCAGTACTTC.

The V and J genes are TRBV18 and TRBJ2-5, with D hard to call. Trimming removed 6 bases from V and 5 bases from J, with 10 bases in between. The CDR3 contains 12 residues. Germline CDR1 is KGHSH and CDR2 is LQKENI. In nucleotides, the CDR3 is TGTGCCAGCTCTAGGAGCGAGGAGACCCAGTACTTC. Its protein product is CASSRSEETQYF.

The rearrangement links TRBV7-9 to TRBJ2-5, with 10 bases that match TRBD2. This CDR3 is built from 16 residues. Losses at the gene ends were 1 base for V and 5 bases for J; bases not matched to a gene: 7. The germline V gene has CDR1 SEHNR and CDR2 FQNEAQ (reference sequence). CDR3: CASSLEREGRRETQYF. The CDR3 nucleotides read TGTGCCAGCAGCTTAGAGCGGGAGGGCCGGAGGGAGACCCAGTACTTC.

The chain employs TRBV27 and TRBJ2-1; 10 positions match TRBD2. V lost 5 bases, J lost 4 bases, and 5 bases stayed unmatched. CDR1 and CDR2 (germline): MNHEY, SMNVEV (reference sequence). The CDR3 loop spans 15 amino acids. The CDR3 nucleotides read TGTGCCAGCAGTACAGGACTAGCGGTGTACAATGAGCAGTTCTTC. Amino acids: CASSTGLAVYNEQFF.